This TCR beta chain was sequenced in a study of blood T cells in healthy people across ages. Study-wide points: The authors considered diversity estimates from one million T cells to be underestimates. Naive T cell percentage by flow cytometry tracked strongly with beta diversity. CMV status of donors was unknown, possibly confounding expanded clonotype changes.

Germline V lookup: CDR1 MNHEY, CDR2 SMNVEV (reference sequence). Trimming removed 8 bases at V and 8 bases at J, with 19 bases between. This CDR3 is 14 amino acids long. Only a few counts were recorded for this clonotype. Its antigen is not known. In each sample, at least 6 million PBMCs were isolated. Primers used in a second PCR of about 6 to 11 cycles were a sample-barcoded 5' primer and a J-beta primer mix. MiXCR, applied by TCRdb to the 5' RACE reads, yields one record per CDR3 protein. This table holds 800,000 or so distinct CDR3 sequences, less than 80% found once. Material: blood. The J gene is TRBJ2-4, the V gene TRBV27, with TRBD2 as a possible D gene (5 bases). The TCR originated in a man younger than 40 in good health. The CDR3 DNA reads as TGTGCCAGCTCCTGGGCCCCTCGGGGAGACATTCAGTACTTC. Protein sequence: CASSWAPRGDIQYF.